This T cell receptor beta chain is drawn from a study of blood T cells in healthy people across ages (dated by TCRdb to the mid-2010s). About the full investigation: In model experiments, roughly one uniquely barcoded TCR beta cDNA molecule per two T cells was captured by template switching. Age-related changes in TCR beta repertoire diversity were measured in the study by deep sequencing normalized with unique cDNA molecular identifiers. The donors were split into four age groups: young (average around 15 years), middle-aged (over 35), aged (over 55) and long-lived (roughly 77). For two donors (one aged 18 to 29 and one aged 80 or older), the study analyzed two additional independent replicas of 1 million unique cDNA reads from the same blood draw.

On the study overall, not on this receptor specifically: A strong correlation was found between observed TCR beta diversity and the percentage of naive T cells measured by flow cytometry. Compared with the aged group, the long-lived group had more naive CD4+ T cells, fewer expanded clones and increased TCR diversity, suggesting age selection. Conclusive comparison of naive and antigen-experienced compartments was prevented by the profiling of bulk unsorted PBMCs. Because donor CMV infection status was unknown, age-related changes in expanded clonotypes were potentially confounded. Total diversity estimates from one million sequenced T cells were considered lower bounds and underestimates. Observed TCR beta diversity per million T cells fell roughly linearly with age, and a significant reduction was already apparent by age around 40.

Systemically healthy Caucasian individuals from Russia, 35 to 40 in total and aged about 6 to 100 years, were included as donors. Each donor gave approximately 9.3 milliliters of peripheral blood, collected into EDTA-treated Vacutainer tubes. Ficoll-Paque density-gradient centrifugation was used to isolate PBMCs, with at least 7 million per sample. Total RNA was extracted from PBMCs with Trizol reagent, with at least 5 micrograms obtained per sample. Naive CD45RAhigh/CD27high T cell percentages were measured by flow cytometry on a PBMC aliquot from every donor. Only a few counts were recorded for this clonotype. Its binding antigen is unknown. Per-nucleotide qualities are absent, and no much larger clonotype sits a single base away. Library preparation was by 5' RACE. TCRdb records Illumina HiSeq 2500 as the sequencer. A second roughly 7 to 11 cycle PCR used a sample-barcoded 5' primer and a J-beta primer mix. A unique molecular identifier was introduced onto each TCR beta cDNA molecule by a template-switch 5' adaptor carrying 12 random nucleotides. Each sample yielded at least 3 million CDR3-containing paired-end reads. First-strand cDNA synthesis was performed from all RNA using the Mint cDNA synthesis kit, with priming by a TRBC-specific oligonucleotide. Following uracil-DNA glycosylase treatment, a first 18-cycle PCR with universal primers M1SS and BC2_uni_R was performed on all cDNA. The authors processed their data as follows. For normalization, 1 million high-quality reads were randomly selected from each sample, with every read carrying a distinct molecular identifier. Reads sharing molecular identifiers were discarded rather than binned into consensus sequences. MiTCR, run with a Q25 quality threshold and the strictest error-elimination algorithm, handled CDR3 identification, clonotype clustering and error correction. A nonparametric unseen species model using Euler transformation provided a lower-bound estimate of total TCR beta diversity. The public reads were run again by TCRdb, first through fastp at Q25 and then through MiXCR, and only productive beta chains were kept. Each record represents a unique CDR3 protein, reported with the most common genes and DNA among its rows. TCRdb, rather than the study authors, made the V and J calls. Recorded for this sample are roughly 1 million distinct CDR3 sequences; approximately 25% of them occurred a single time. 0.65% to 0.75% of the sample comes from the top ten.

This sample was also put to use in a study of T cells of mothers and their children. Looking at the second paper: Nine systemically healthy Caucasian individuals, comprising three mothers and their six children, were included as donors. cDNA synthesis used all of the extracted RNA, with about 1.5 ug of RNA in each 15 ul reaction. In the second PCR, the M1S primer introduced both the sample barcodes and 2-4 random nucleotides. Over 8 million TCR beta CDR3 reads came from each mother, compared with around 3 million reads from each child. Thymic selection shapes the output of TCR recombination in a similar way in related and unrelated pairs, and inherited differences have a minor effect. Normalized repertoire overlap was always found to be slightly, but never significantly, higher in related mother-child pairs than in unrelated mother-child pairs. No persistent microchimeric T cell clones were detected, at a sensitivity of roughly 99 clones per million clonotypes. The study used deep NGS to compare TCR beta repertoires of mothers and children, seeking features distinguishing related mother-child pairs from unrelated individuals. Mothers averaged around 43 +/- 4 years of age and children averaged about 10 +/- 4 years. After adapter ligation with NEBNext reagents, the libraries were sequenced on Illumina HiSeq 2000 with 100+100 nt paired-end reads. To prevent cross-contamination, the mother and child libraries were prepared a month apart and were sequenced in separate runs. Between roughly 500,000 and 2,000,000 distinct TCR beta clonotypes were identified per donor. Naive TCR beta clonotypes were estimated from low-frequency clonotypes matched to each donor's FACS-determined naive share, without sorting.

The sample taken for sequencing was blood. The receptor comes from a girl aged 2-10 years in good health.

The nucleotide sequence is TGTGCCAGCAGCTTAGATCGAGGGGCCTCTGGAAACACCATATATTTT. Translated, it reads CASSLDRGASGNTIYF. The chain was built from TRBV11-2 and TRBJ1-3, with TRBD1 as a weak D call on 5 bases. From a lookup of the germline V gene, CDR1 and CDR2 are SGHAT and FQNNGV. From the cysteine through the phenylalanine, the CDR3 covers 16 amino acids. The CDR3 DNA has 48 bases and is translated from base 1. Trimming at the junction amounts to 0 bases on V and 0 bases on J, and the germline ends lie 9 bases apart.